This T cell receptor beta chain emerged from a study of Ad26.COV2.S vaccination and SARS-CoV-2 variants. Study summary: The COV1001 Ad26.COV2.S trial arm included the donor. Once, or twice with 56 days between doses, Ad26.COV2.S was given intramuscularly.

Whole-study results and caveats: Among vaccine recipients, spike-specific TCR breadth exceeded that of placebo recipients. It is possible that the TCR breadth and depth analyses underestimated the total T cell responses.

This clone was picked up a small number of times. What it binds is not known. The repertoire was sequenced with immunoSEQ multiplex PCR; TCRdb's copy has only in-frame clones and lacks some. Here the sample spans a few hundred thousand clones, under 90% being singletons. V was shortened by 5 bases and J by 7 bases, with 17 bases between the two germline ends. This CDR3 has 15 residues. The germline V gene encodes CDR1 MNHEY and CDR2 SMNVEV (reference sequence). Treatment defined: 15 to 20 received Ad26.COV2.S at low or high dose, single or two shots; about 5 received placebo; per-sample allocation not given. It was on day 63 after the first vaccine or placebo injection that samples were taken.

This receptor was taken from a person aged 18-60 years who received the Ad26.COV2.S COVID-19 vaccine or a placebo. This chain joins TRBV27 and TRBJ2-2; possibly TRBD1 for D (6 bases). The specimen comprised peripheral blood, sampled in a trial of Ad26.COV2.S vaccine versus placebo. CDR3 residues: CASSHTLQGDGELFF. In DNA, the CDR3 is TGTGCCAGCAGTCATACCCTACAGGGAGACGGGGAGCTGTTTTTT.